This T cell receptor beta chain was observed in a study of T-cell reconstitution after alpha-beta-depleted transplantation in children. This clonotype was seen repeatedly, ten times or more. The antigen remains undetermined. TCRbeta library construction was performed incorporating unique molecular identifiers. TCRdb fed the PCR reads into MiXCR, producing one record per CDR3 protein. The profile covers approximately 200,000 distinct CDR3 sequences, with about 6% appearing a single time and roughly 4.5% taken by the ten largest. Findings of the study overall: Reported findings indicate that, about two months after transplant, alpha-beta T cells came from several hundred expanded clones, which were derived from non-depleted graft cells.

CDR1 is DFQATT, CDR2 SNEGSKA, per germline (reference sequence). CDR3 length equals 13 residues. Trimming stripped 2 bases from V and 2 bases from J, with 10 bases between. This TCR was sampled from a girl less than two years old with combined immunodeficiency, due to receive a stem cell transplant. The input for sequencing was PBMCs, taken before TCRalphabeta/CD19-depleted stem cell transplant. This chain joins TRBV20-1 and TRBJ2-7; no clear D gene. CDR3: CSARSQDAYEQYF. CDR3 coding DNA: TGCAGTGCTAGAAGTCAGGATGCCTACGAGCAGTACTTC.